The clone carrying this TCR beta chain was counted ten times or more. Its cognate antigen is unknown. The CDR3 loop spans 14 amino acids. Trimming stripped 4 bases from V and 0 bases from J, with 10 bases between. Germline CDR1 reads DFQATT; CDR2 reads SNEGSKA (reference sequence). Using its own MiXCR run on the RT-PCR reads, TCRdb lists one record per CDR3 protein. The table has 700,000 to 800,000 distinct CDR3 sequences, 15% to 20% seen once. The entry originates in a study of response to subunit inactivated influenza vaccine. General study results and limits: There was a suggestion from the authors that each seasonal influenza vaccination recruits few new T cells.

The TCR was taken from a man in his fifties or sixties who received an inactivated influenza vaccine. The chain combines TRBV20-1 with TRBJ2-1; a weak D match, TRBD1 (5 bases). The sample here was PBMCs from blood, taken around 5 days after vaccination. CDR3 DNA: TGCAGTGCTAAAGGAAGGGGCTCCTACAATGAGCAGTTCTTC. Translated: CSAKGRGSYNEQFF.